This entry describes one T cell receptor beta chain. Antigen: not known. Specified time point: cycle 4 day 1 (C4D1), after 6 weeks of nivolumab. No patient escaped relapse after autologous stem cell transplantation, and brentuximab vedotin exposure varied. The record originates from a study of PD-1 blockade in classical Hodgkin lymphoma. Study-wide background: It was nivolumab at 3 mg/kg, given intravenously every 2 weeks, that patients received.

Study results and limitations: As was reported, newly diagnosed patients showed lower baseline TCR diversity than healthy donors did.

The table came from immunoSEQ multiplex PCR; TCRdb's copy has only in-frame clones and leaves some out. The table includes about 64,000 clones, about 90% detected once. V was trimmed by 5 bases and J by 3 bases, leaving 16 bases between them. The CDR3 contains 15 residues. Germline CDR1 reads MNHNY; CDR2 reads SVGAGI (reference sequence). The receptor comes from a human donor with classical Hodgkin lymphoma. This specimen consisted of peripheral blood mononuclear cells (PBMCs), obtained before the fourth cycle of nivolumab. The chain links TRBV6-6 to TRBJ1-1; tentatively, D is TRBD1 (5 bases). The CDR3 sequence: CASSKRQIIDTEAFF. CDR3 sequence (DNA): TGTGCCAGCAGTAAACGACAGATTATAGACACTGAAGCTTTCTTT.